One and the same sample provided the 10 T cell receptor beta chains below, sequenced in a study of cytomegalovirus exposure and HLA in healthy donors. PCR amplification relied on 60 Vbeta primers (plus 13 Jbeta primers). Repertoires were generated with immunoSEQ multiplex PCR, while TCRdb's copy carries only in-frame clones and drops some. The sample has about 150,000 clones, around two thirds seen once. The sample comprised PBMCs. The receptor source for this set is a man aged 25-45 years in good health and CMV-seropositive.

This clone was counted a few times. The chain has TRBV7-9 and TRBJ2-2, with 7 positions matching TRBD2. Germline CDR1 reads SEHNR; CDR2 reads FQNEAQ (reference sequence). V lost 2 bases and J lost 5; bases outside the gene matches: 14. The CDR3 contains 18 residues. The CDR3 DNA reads TGTGCCAGCAGCTTATTAGGTCCGTGGCGGGAGTTAACCGGGGAGCTGTTTTTT. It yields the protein CASSLLGPWRELTGELFF.

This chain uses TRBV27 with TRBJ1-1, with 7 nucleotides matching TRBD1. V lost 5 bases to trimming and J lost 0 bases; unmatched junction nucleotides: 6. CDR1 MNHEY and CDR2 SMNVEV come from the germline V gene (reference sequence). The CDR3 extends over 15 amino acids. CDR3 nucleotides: TGTGCCAGCAGTCCCACGGACAGGTTGAACACTGAAGCTTTCTTT. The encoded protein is CASSPTDRLNTEAFF.

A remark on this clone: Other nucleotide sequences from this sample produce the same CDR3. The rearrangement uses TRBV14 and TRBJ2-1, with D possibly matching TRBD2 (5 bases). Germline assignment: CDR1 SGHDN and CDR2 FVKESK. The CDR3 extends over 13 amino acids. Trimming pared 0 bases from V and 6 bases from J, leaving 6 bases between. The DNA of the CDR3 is TGTGCCAGCAGCCAAGACCGGGGCAATGAGCAGTTCTTC. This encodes CASSQDRGNEQFF.

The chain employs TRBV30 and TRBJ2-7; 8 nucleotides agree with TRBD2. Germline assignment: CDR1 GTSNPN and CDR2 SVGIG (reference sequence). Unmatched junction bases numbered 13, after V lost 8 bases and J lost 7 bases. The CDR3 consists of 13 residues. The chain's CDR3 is CARSGLAGGEQYF. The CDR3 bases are TGTGCCCGGTCTGGACTAGCAGGCGGTGAGCAGTACTTC.

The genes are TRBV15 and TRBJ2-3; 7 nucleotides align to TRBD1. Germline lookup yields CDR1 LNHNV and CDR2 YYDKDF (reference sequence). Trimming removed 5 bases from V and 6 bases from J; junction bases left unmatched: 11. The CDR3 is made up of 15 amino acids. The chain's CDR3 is CATSGEQGTVDTQYF. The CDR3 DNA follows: TGTGCCACCAGCGGGGAACAGGGGACGGTCGATACGCAGTATTTT.

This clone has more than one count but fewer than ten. CDR3 bases: TGTGCCAGCAAGGGGCGCACCTCTACGAAGCAGTACTTC. Its translation: CASKGRTSTKQYF. The rearrangement links TRBV6-5 to TRBJ2-5, with D possibly matching TRBD1 (5 bases). Trimming removed 7 bases from V and 11 bases from J, with 20 bases in between. Per germline, CDR1 MNHEY and CDR2 SVGAGI. This CDR3 has 13 residues.

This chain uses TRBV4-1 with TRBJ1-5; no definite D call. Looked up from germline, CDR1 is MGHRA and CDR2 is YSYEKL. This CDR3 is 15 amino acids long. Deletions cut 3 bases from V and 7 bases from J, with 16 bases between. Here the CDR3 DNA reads TGCGCCAGCAGCCATGCCGGGGATCCCGGGCAGCCCCAGCATTTT. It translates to CASSHAGDPGQPQHF.

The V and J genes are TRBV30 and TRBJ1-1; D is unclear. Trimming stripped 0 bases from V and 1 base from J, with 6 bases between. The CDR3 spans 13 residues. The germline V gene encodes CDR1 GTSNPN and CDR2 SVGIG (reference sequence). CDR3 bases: TGTGCCTGGAGTGTCGACACGAACACTGAAGCTTTCTTT. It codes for CAWSVDTNTEAFF.

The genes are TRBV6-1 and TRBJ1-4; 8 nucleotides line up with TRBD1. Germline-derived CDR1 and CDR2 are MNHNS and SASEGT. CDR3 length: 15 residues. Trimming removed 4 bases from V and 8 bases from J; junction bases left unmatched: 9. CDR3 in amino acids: CASSAMTGAPEKLFF. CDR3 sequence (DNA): TGTGCCAGCAGTGCAATGACAGGGGCCCCCGAAAAACTGTTTTTT.

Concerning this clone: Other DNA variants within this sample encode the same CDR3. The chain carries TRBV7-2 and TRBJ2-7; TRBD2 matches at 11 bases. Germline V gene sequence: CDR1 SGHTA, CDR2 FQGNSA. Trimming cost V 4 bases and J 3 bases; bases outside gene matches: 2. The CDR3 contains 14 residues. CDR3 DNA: TGTGCCAGCAGCTCAGGGACTAGCGGCTACGAGCAGTACTTC. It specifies CASSSGTSGYEQYF.